The rows below give T cell receptor beta chains drawn from one sample of a study of CD8+CD57+ T cells in acquired aplastic anemia. Using its own MiXCR run on the reads, TCRdb lists one record per CDR3 protein. The sample contains approximately 200,000 distinct CDR3 sequences, 64% of which appear only once. Sequenced input: sorted CD4+, CD8+, or CD8+CD57+ T cells (not recorded which) from PBMCs. The receptors were gathered from a human donor with severe aplastic anemia or a healthy control (not recorded which). The CDR3 runs from the conserved cysteine through the conserved F or W. Some rows have no size entry. The others give once, few or many, or a class for an expanded clone.

size: once; V: TRBV7-9; CDR3: CASSQSGLAGGTGELFF
size: NA; V: TRBV7-8; CDR3: CASSPAGGPVETQYF
size: few; V: TRBV6-5; CDR3: CASRMAGGRDNEQYF
size: NA; V: TRBV29-1; CDR3: CSVGGEEWGLFF
size: many; V: TRBV13; CDR3: CASSLGESGELFF
size: many; V: TRBV28; CDR3: CASRLGLAIAVEQYF
size: few; V: TRBV7-9; CDR3: CASSLAGGELFF
size: NA; V: TRBV6-7; CDR3: CASEGGEQYF
size: NA; V: TRBV9; CDR3: CASSGATVSGGNTIYF
size: NA; V: TRBV7-9; CDR3: CAGWGDAFHTGELFF
size: NA; V: TRBV9; CDR3: CASSETGGNTEAFF
size: NA; V: TRBV12-5; CDR3: CASGQGDYGYTF
size: NA; V: TRBV6-6; CDR3: CASSYVVNTEAFF
size: NA; V: TRBV5-1; CDR3: CASSLGLAGPTDTQYF
size: few; V: TRBV10-2; CDR3: CASSEQGTQETQYF
size: NA; V: TRBV20-1; CDR3: CSARDFGRGNEQYF
size: NA; V: TRBV7-9; CDR3: CASSLPANSPLHF
size: NA; V: TRBV10-3; CDR3: CAISAGQGGYEQYF
size: NA; V: TRBV9; CDR3: CASSSSGTGGYTF
size: NA; V: TRBV7-9; CDR3: CASSSPPGLGSYNEQFF
size: NA; V: TRBV2; CDR3: CASSGQWTDTQYF
size: many; V: TRBV9; CDR3: CASSTPPGQGKGQYTGELFF
size: NA; V: TRBV29-1; CDR3: CSKEGRSNHGYTF
size: NA; V: TRBV7-9; CDR3: CASSARQADYNSPLHF
size: NA; V: TRBV19; CDR3: CASSSQQGGGDEQYF
size: NA; V: TRBV20-1; CDR3: CSARDPGPYEQYF
size: many; V: TRBV13; CDR3: CASSSKDGSYEQYF
size: many; V: TRBV6-5; CDR3: CATRPDRVSSPLHF
size: NA; V: TRBV7-9; CDR3: CASSHLGQGDMKQYF
size: NA; V: TRBV24-1; CDR3: CATSDPDRVGDTQYF
size: NA; V: TRBV5-4; CDR3: CASSFRQGNNEQFF
size: NA; V: TRBV5-1; CDR3: CASRPASGGNTGELFF
size: NA; V: TRBV7-2; CDR3: CASSQRGARLFF
size: few; V: TRBV20-1; CDR3: CSAPKQGYGYTF
size: NA; V: TRBV7-9; CDR3: CASSLTSGSSYEQYF
size: NA; V: TRBV5-6; CDR3: CASSAGTAGGQPQHF
size: NA; V: TRBV9; CDR3: CASSVDTKEETQYF
size: NA; V: TRBV7-8; CDR3: CASSQDLAGGAPLHF
size: NA; V: TRBV7-9; CDR3: CASSLDRVDEKLFF
size: NA; V: TRBV20-1; CDR3: CSASTPPRIYEQYF
size: many; V: TRBV7-8; CDR3: CASSFSYEQYF
size: once; V: TRBV19; CDR3: CDSSWPGLNTEAFF
size: NA; V: TRBV20-1; CDR3: CSVWGGLDTEAFF
size: many; V: TRBV5-6; CDR3: CASSPLGDPGELFF
size: few; V: TRBV19; CDR3: CASSNGANVLTF
size: NA; V: TRBV24-1; CDR3: CATSEAGGANTGELFF
size: NA; V: TRBV9; CDR3: CASSVGVATGEQYF
size: NA; V: TRBV24-1; CDR3: CATSDPDPGLAGDLDTQYF
size: NA; V: TRBV7-8; CDR3: CARSFGIGGEIQYF
size: once; V: TRBV7-9; CDR3: CASSKGTSYNEQFF
size: NA; V: TRBV13; CDR3: CASSPTADNHRRGNEKLFF
size: NA; V: TRBV7-8; CDR3: CASSTGTGLGNEQFF
size: few; V: TRBV12-3/TRBV12-4; CDR3: CASSVGAYGYTF
size: NA; V: TRBV10-3; CDR3: CATQGVKAAGNTIYF